The clone carrying this T cell receptor beta chain was seen more than once but under ten times. Its specificity is not known. The data are from a study of regulatory T cells in long-lasting Graves disease. Study-level information: Over 5 years of antithyroid drugs plus positive TSH receptor antibodies defined persistent Graves' disease. The study's findings and limits: Persistent disease exhibited a predilection for TRBV28, TRBJ1-2 and TRBJ2-5.

Trimming took off 0 bases at V and 6 bases at J, with 6 bases between the two ends. Germline lookup yields CDR1 DFQATT and CDR2 SNEGSKA (reference sequence). The CDR3 is 12 amino acids. Regarding time point: persistent/refractory GD, antithyroid drugs over 5 years with positive TRAb. PBMCs were the source of the RNA used for TCR sequencing. Staff took around 9 milliliters of peripheral blood and put it into EDTA tubes. Arm-PCR of CDR3 regions and iRepertoire HTBI primers were the basis on which TCR beta libraries were built. TCRdb redid the calling of the multiplex PCR reads with MiXCR, one entry per CDR3 protein. The data hold about 400,000 distinct CDR3 sequences, with less than 25% observed a single time.

This sequence originates from a female donor with Graves disease. Sequences were derived from peripheral blood mononuclear cells (PBMCs), sampled when the disease was refractory, from a patient treated with antithyroid drugs. This rearrangement joins TRBV20-1 to TRBJ2-1; D gene ambiguous. The CDR3 coding sequence is TGCAGTGCTAGAGATTGGGGCAATGAGCAGTTCTTC. This gives the protein CSARDWGNEQFF.